The 6 T cell receptor beta chains in this list originate from one sample, sequenced in a study of blood T cell repertoires in COVID-19. Assay used: immunoSEQ multiplex PCR; TCRdb lists only in-frame clones, some missing. The repertoire has a few hundred thousand clones, approximately 86% of them found once; the top ten carry approximately 5.3%. The specimen was peripheral blood. The receptors were sampled from a woman aged 55 to 70 with COVID-19, enrolled during active disease.

The V and J genes are TRBV7-8 and TRBJ2-1; 10 bases fit TRBD2. Germline assignment: CDR1 SGHVS and CDR2 FQNEAQ. The junction had 6 bases not matched to a gene; V was cut back by 5 bases and J by 2 bases. The CDR3 loop spans 16 amino acids. In nucleotides, the CDR3 is TGTGCCAGCAGCGTGCGTAGCGGGAGGACCTACAATGAGCAGTTCTTC. Encoded protein: CASSVRSGRTYNEQFF.

The chain couples TRBV6-1 to TRBJ2-2; 7 bases are a match to TRBD2. The germline V gene has CDR1 MNHNS and CDR2 SASEGT. This CDR3 spans 17 amino acids. V gave up 4 bases and J gave up 7 bases; unmatched junction bases: 15. The CDR3 DNA follows: TGTGCCAGCAGTGCCCTAACCTGGGGGGGGTTTGACGGGGAGCTGTTTTTT. Translated: CASSALTWGGFDGELFF.

To note about this clone: Germline and junction disagree at one end, which may indicate a read error. The genes are TRBV27 and TRBJ2-7; 11 positions match TRBD2. The CDR3 consists of 15 residues. CDR1 and CDR2 from the germline V gene are MNHEY and SMNVEV (reference sequence). DNA of the CDR3: TGTGCCAGCAGGTTATTAGCGGGAGGGATGTACGAGCAGTACTTC. Its translation: CASRLLAGGMYEQYF.

This clone appeared once. This sequence joins TRBV11-2 and TRBJ2-1, with TRBD2 matching 10 bases. Losses at the gene ends were 3 bases for V and 6 bases for J; bases not matched to a gene: 8. The CDR3 is 16 amino acids. Germline-derived CDR1 and CDR2 are SGHAT and FQNNGV. The CDR3 sequence: CASSFLAGVLGNEQFF. In DNA, the CDR3 is TGTGCCAGCAGCTTTCTAGCGGGAGTGCTCGGCAATGAGCAGTTCTTC.

The chain employs TRBV6-4 and TRBJ2-1; tentative D call: TRBD2 (5 bases). Germline V lookup: CDR1 MRHNA, CDR2 SNTAGT. The CDR3 is made up of 13 amino acids. V lost 5 bases, J lost 7 bases, and 12 bases lay in between. The CDR3 protein is CASSRARGNEQFF. The CDR3 DNA reads as TGTGCCAGCAGTCGGGCCCGAGGGAATGAGCAGTTCTTC.

This sequence joins TRBV5-5 and TRBJ1-2, with 8 bases that match TRBD1. Germline V gives CDR1 SGHKS, CDR2 YYEKEE (reference sequence). The V gene end was trimmed by 0 bases and the J gene end by 7 bases; junction bases not matched to a gene: 17. The CDR3 runs 18 residues. In DNA, the CDR3 is TGTGCCAGCAGCTTGGTACTAGTCAGGGGGCTTAGGTCCCGTGGCTACACCTTC. Translating gives CASSLVLVRGLRSRGYTF.